What follows is one TCR beta chain and its context. Produced via immunoSEQ multiplex PCR; TCRdb's table is partial and in-frame only. The sample contains about 46,000 clones, about 87% of which appear only once. These data belong to a study of blood T cell repertoires in COVID-19. Study-wide background: Sites in the United States, Italy and Spain provided acute and convalescent COVID-19 samples.

This CDR3 region has 12 residues. The germline V gene encodes CDR1 MDHEN and CDR2 SYDVKM. Trimming pared 10 bases from V and 1 base from J, leaving 10 bases between. The clonotype was recovered from a man in his forties or fifties with acute or convalescent COVID-19. The sample was peripheral blood. The chain recombines TRBV28 with TRBJ1-1; D remains ambiguous. CDR3 region: CAIAPPNTEAFF. CDR3 DNA sequence: TGTGCCATCGCGCCCCCGAACACTGAAGCTTTCTTT.